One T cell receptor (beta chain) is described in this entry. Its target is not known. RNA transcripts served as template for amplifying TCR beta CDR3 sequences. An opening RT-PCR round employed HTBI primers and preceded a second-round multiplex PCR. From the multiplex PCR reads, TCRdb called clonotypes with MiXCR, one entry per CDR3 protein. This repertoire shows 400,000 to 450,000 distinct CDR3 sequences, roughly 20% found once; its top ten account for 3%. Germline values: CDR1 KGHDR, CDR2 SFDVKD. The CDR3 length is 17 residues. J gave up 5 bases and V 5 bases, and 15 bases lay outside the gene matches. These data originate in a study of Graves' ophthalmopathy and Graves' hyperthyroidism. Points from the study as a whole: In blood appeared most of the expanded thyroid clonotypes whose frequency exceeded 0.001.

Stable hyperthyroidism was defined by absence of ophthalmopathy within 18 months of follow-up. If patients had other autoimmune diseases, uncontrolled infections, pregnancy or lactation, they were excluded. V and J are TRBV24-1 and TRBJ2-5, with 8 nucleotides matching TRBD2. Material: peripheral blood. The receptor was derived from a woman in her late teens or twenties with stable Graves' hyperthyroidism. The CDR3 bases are TGTGCCACCAGTGGTAGGAGCGGGAGAATCTCGGTCGAGACCCAGTACTTC. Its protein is CATSGRSGRISVETQYF.